This T cell receptor beta chain appears in the sequencing data of a study of regulatory T cells in long-lasting Graves disease. For TCR beta, libraries came from iRepertoire HTBI primers and Arm-PCR of CDR3 regions. TCRdb called the multiplex PCR reads again in MiXCR, with one record for every CDR3 protein. The table lists roughly 400,000 distinct CDR3 sequences, about 20% of them singletons, with under 25% in the top ten. Sample time point: persistent/refractory GD, antithyroid drugs over 5 years with positive TRAb. PBMC-extracted RNA yielded the TCR library. The V segment lost 7 bases and the J segment 3 bases; nucleotides outside the gene matches: 8. The germline V gene encodes CDR1 MNHEY and CDR2 SVGEGT. The CDR3 contains 15 residues.

This chain connects TRBV6-2 or TRBV6-3 to TRBJ1-5; 8 nucleotides align to TRBD1. The receptor comes from a female donor with Graves disease. The sample here was peripheral blood mononuclear cells (PBMCs), taken when the disease was refractory, from a patient treated with antithyroid drugs. The CDR3 region is CASTRTGGDNQPQHF. CDR3 nucleotides: TGTGCCAGCACCCGAACAGGGGGGGACAATCAGCCCCAGCATTTT.